Presented here are 11 T cell receptor beta chains from one specimen sequenced in a study of T cell responses to AZD1222 COVID-19 vaccine. Sequencing was performed with immunoSEQ multiplex PCR; in TCRdb, only in-frame clones are kept and a portion is missing. The sample yields approximately 120,000 clones, roughly 87% seen once. The specimen was peripheral blood, collected 28 days after the second AZD1222 dose. The receptors shown here come from an adult who received the AZD1222 COVID-19 vaccine.

The rearrangement links TRBV14 to TRBJ1-1; D unresolved. The CDR3 consists of 13 residues. V lost 2 bases to trimming and J lost 1 base, with 5 bases between them. In germline, CDR1 is SGHDN, CDR2 FVKESK. CDR3 in amino acids: CASSQQWNTEAFF. The CDR3 region has the DNA TGTGCCAGCAGCCAACAGTGGAACACTGAAGCTTTCTTT.

This clone was observed once. The chain joins TRBV7-9 to TRBJ2-3; D might be TRBD1 or TRBD2, each matching 5 bases. The CDR3 consists of 16 residues. CDR1 SEHNR and CDR2 FQNEAQ come from the germline V gene (reference sequence). The ends were cut back, 2 bases at V and 1 base at J, with 13 bases in the middle. The CDR3 sequence: CASSLSGTLGTDTQYF. CDR3 DNA sequence: TGTGCCAGCAGCTTATCGGGGACCCTAGGCACAGATACGCAGTATTTT.

This chain joins TRBV6-5 and TRBJ2-7, with D maybe TRBD1 (6 bases). From germline, CDR1 is MNHEY and CDR2 SVGAGI. V shed 0 bases and J shed 3 bases, with 12 bases lying between them. The CDR3 contains 15 residues. The CDR3 spells CASSYSTRGVYEQYF. Here the CDR3 DNA reads TGTGCCAGCAGTTACTCGACCAGGGGAGTCTACGAGCAGTACTTC.

This chain joins TRBV9 and TRBJ1-3; 7 nucleotides align to TRBD1. There are 15 residues in the CDR3. In germline, CDR1 is SGDLS, CDR2 YYNGEE. Losses at the gene ends were 0 bases for V and 4 bases for J; bases not matched to a gene: 4. In DNA, the CDR3 is TGTGCCAGCAGCGTAGAAAGGGACAGAGGAAACACCATATATTTT. Its translation is CASSVERDRGNTIYF.

In this sample, this clone turned up once. This chain connects TRBV7-9 to TRBJ2-2, with TRBD2 matching over 9 bases. V dropped 5 bases and J dropped 3; count of bases not matched to a gene: 4. The CDR3 sequence is 15 residues long. Germline V gene sequence: CDR1 SEHNR, CDR2 FQNEAQ (reference sequence). DNA for the CDR3: TGTGCCAGCAGCGCGGGACTAGCATACACCGGGGAGCTGTTTTTT. Protein: CASSAGLAYTGELFF.

The V and J genes are TRBV11-3 and TRBJ1-5; D gene unclear. The CDR3 runs 13 residues. The germline V and J ends were trimmed by 4 bases and 6 bases, with 10 bases remaining between them. The germline V gene encodes CDR1 SGHNT and CDR2 YENEEA. The CDR3 here is CASSSRSGQPQHF. CDR3 DNA sequence: TGTGCCAGCAGCTCCAGGTCTGGTCAGCCCCAGCATTTT.

This chain uses TRBV27 with TRBJ2-5, with D perhaps given as TRBD1 or TRBD2 (6 bases each). Germline assignment: CDR1 MNHEY and CDR2 SMNVEV (reference sequence). V was trimmed by 6 bases and J by 11 bases, leaving 19 bases between them. This CDR3 has 13 amino acids. The CDR3 loop is CASRGGTRSIQYF. The CDR3 DNA follows: TGTGCCAGCAGGGGCGGGACAAGGTCCATACAGTACTTC.

The chain employs TRBV5-8 and TRBJ1-6, with TRBD1 matching over 8 bases. V lost 3 bases to trimming and J lost 17 bases; unmatched junction nucleotides: 7. Germline CDR1 and CDR2: SGHTS and YDEGEE. The CDR3 is 12 residues long. The CDR3 DNA is TGTGCCAGCAGCTCGGGACAGGACCGGGTCCACTTT. This translates into CASSSGQDRVHF.

The chain carries TRBV30 and TRBJ2-7; D might be TRBD2 (7 bases). Germline V CDR1 and CDR2: GTSNPN, SVGIG (reference sequence). Deletions cut 0 bases from V and 4 bases from J, with 13 bases between. This CDR3 has 14 amino acids. This chain's CDR3 is CAWSVRGARYEQYF. The CDR3 DNA is TGTGCCTGGAGTGTACGGGGGGCTAGATACGAGCAGTACTTC. Supplemented by reference TRBV30 and TRBJ2-7, the full variable domain reads SQTIHQWPATLVQPVGSPLSLECTVEGTSNPNLYWYRQAAGRGLQLLFYSVGIGQISSEVPQNLSASRPQDRQFILSSKKLLLSDSGFYLCAWSVRGARYEQYFGPGTRLTVT.

The V and J genes are TRBV6-1 and TRBJ1-2, with 8 bases that match TRBD1. The CDR3 sequence is 14 residues long. V dropped 1 base and J dropped 2; count of bases not matched to a gene: 0. Per the germline V gene, CDR1 is MNHNS and CDR2 is SASEGT. CDR3: CASSEGDRNYGYTF. CDR3 in DNA: TGTGCCAGCAGTGAAGGGGACAGGAACTATGGCTACACCTTC.

The rearrangement uses TRBV11-2 and TRBJ1-3, with D uncertain. Trimming took 5 bases from V and 0 from J, leaving 14 bases between them. CDR1 SGHAT and CDR2 FQNNGV come from the germline V gene. The CDR3 sequence is 16 residues long. In DNA form, the CDR3 reads TGTGCCAGCAGCCAACCGGGGTCCTACTCTGGAAACACCATATATTTT. It yields the protein CASSQPGSYSGNTIYF.